The rows below give T cell receptor beta chains drawn from one sample of a study of Tregs in tolerant kidney transplant recipients. TCRdb's table, derived via immunoSEQ multiplex PCR, lists solely in-frame clones and lacks some. This repertoire shows about 240,000 clones, around 82% found once; its top ten account for 0.55% to 0.65%. The sample was CD4+ T cells from blood. The receptors were gathered from a human donor in good health. The CDR3 runs from the conserved cysteine through the conserved F or W. A D gene is named only where the DNA matches it firmly. Where a row states a size, it is once, few, many or the class of an expanded clone; other rows omit it.

v_call	d_call	cdr3_length	clone_size	j_call	cdr3_aa	cdr3_nt
TRBV7-8	-	15	-	TRBJ1-5	CASSFRGGWGQPQHF	TGTGCCAGCAGCTTCCGAGGGGGGTGGGGTCAGCCCCAGCATTTT
TRBV2	-	17	few	TRBJ2-1	CASPRTSSAHFYNEQFF	TGTGCCAGCCCCAGAACTAGTAGCGCCCATTTCTACAATGAGCAGTTCTTC
TRBV9	TRBD1	14	-	TRBJ2-2	CASSHRGNTGELFF	TGTGCCAGCAGCCACAGGGGAAACACCGGGGAGCTGTTTTTT
TRBV5-6	TRBD2	14	few	TRBJ2-7	CASIISGTPYEQYF	TGTGCCAGCATCATTAGCGGGACCCCCTACGAGCAGTACTTC
TRBV11-2	-	11	-	TRBJ2-2	CASSPQGELFF	TGTGCCAGCAGCCCCCAGGGGGAGCTGTTTTTT
TRBV18	TRBD2	19	-	TRBJ2-5	CASSPRLSAGATTRETQYF	TGTGCCAGCTCACCAAGGCTTTCAGCGGGAGCCACAACAAGAGAGACCCAGTACTTC
TRBV7-6	-	14	-	TRBJ2-7	CASSLGGINYEQYF	TGTGCCAGCAGCTTAGGGGGCATCAACTACGAGCAGTACTTC
TRBV5-6	TRBD2	15	-	TRBJ2-7	CASSLTGGSSYEQYF	TGTGCCAGCAGCTTAACCGGGGGGAGCTCCTACGAGCAGTACTTC
TRBV7-9	-	15	-	TRBJ1-3	CASSSSLRSGNTIYF	TGTGCCAGCAGCTCCTCCCTGCGCTCTGGAAACACCATATATTTT
TRBV7-3	TRBD1	18	-	TRBJ1-2	CASSLVGTGGAINYGYTF	TGTGCCAGCAGCTTAGTCGGGACAGGGGGCGCTATTAACTATGGCTACACCTTC
TRBV9	TRBD1	14	-	TRBJ2-7	CASSPGTGTYEQYF	TGTGCCAGCAGCCCGGGGACAGGTACCTACGAGCAGTACTTC
TRBV13	-	14	-	TRBJ1-1	CASSLTRLSTEAFF	TGTGCCAGCAGCCTCACCCGACTAAGCACTGAAGCTTTCTTT
TRBV9	-	16	-	TRBJ1-4	CASSVASYSTNEKLFF	TGTGCCAGCAGCGTAGCTAGTTACTCAACTAATGAAAAACTGTTTTTT
TRBV18	-	12	-	TRBJ1-1	CASSPPGTEAFF	TGTGCCAGCTCACCACCGGGCACTGAAGCTTTCTTT
TRBV7-9	-	15	-	TRBJ2-7	CASSLRAGGDGEQYF	TGTGCCAGCAGCTTAAGGGCAGGGGGGGACGGCGAGCAGTACTTC
TRBV2	TRBD1	11	-	TRBJ1-1	CASRDRDEAFF	TGTGCCAGCAGGGACAGGGATGAAGCTTTCTTT
TRBV5-6	-	16	-	TRBJ1-4	CASSPRGGAANEKLFF	TGTGCCAGCAGCCCTCGCGGGGGGGCAGCTAATGAAAAACTGTTTTTT
TRBV10-3	-	15	-	TRBJ2-5	CAISAGLGYQETQYF	TGTGCCATCAGTGCGGGTTTGGGGTACCAAGAGACCCAGTACTTC
TRBV7-3	-	16	-	TRBJ2-3	CASSLTAGGSTDTQYF	TGTGCCAGCAGCTTAACAGCGGGCGGTAGCACAGATACGCAGTATTTT
TRBV2	-	12	-	TRBJ2-7	CASRPPGYEQYF	TGTGCCAGCAGGCCCCCGGGCTACGAGCAGTACTTC
TRBV6-5	TRBD2	15	-	TRBJ2-3	CASSYSGLSTDTQYF	TGTGCCAGCAGTTACTCGGGACTAAGCACAGATACGCAGTATTTT
TRBV5-6	-	17	-	TRBJ1-6	CASSFFGDTAYNSPLHF	TGTGCCAGCAGCTTTTTTGGGGACACGGCGTATAATTCACCCCTCCACTTT